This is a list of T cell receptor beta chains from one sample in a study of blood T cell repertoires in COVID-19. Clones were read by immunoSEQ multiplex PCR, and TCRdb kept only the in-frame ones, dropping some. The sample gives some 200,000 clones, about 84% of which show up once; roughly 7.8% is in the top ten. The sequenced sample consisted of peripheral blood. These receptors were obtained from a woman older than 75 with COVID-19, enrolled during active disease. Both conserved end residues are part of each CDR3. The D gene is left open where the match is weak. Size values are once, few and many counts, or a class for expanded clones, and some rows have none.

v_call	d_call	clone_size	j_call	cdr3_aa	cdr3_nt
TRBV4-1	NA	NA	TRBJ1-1	CASSPRGGSPDTEAFF	TGCGCCAGCAGCCCAAGGGGGGGATCCCCGGACACTGAAGCTTTCTTT
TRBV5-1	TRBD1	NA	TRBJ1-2	CASSLGDRGYGYTF	TGCGCCAGCAGCTTGGGGGACAGGGGCTATGGCTACACCTTC
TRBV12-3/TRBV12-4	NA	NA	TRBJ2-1	CASRRDNEQFF	TGTGCCAGCAGGAGAGACAATGAGCAGTTCTTC
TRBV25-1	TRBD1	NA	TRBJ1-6	CASSDGDRVGSPLHF	TGTGCCAGCAGTGATGGGGACAGGGTCGGTTCACCCCTCCACTTT
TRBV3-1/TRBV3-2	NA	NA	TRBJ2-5	CASSQTTGKETQYF	TGTGCCAGCAGCCAAACGACAGGCAAAGAGACCCAGTACTTC
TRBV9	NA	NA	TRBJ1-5	CASSASDGRWPQHF	TGTGCCAGCAGCGCTTCTGACGGGAGATGGCCCCAGCATTTT
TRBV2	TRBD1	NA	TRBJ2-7	CARRDRGSLGDEQYF	TGTGCCAGGAGGGACAGGGGGTCTCTCGGCGACGAGCAGTACTTC
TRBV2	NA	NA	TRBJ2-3	CASSGGTASTDTQYF	TGTGCCAGCAGCGGAGGAACAGCCTCCACAGATACGCAGTATTTT
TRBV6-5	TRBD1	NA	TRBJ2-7	CASSYSISRGKYF	TGTGCCAGCAGTTACTCGATATCCAGGGGGAAATACTTC
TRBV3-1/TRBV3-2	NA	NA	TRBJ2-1	CASSQEGGVNEQFF	TGTGCCAGCAGCCAAGAAGGAGGAGTCAATGAGCAGTTCTTC
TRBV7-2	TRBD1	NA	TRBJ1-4	CASTSPGQGLRGPVRKLFF	TGTGCCAGCACCTCTCCGGGACAGGGCCTGCGGGGACCCGTGCGGAAACTGTTTTTT
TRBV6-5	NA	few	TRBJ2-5	CASSYSRWGTQETQYF	TGTGCCAGCAGTTACTCGAGATGGGGGACTCAAGAGACCCAGTACTTC
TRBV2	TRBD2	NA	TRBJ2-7	CASSDASGAYEQYF	TGTGCCAGCAGTGATGCTAGCGGAGCCTACGAGCAGTACTTC
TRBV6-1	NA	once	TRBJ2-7	CASSEWDKGPPYEQYF	TGTGCCAGCAGTGAATGGGACAAGGGGCCCCCCTACGAGCAGTACTTC
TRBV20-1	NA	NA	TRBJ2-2	CSASSPLNRVGELFF	TGCAGTGCTAGTAGCCCGCTTAACAGGGTGGGGGAGCTGTTTTTT
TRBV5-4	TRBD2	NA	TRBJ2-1	CASRPGTSGGNEQFF	TGTGCCAGCAGACCTGGGACTAGCGGGGGGAATGAGCAGTTCTTC
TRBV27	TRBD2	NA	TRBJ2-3	CASPGTSGSDTQYF	TGTGCCAGTCCCGGGACTAGCGGGAGTGATACGCAGTATTTT
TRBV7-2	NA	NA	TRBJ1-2	CASSWSGYGYTF	TGTGCCAGCAGCTGGAGTGGCTATGGCTACACCTTC
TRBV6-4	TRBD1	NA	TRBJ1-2	CASRGQAVPNYGYTF	TGTGCCAGCAGGGGACAGGCGGTACCTAACTATGGCTACACCTTC
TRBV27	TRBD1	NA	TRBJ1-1	CASSPWGQLNTEAFF	TGTGCCAGCAGCCCCTGGGGACAGTTGAACACTGAAGCTTTCTTT
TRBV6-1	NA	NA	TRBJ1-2	CASSENRVDGYTF	TGTGCCAGCAGTGAAAACAGGGTCGATGGCTACACCTTC
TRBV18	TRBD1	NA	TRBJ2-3	CASSEGQGGTDTQYF	TGTGCCAGCTCGGAGGGACAGGGCGGGACAGATACGCAGTATTTT
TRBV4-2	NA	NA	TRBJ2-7	CASSQDRGSYEQYF	TGTGCCAGCAGCCAAGATCGGGGCTCCTACGAGCAGTACTTC
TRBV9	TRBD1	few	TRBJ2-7	CASSVRDRGHEQYF	TGTGCCAGCAGCGTACGGGACAGGGGTCACGAGCAGTACTTC
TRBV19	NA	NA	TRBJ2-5	CASSGGQETQYF	TGTGCCAGTAGTGGGGGGCAAGAGACCCAGTACTTC
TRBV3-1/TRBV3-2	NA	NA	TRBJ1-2	CASSQSQGVGYTF	TGTGCCAGCAGCCAATCACAGGGAGTGGGCTACACCTTC
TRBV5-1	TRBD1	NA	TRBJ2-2	CASSSGTGPGELFF	TGCGCCAGCAGCTCAGGGACAGGGCCCGGGGAGCTGTTTTTT